The table lists the clone carrying this TCR beta chain with a few counts. Its antigen is unknown. The sample is drawn from a study of T cell responses to AZD1222 COVID-19 vaccine. For the study at large: Samples with a second dose at about 4 or about 12 weeks were pooled together.

Clones were read by immunoSEQ multiplex PCR, and TCRdb kept only the in-frame ones, dropping some. The data contain some 100,000 clones, roughly 84% of them seen just once; the ten biggest clones take up approximately 17%. Study conclusions and caveats: In a largely white British group with more females than males, clonal diversity was possibly underestimated. It was only a handful of AZD1222 recipients who were seropositive at baseline.

Germline V gives CDR1 LGHDT, CDR2 YNNKEL (reference sequence). This CDR3 contains 16 residues. Trimming removed 3 bases from V and 8 bases from J; junction bases left unmatched: 12. The sequence was collected from an adult in good health. The V call is TRBV3-1 (or the pseudogene TRBV3-2), the J call TRBJ2-3; 9 nucleotides line up with TRBD1. The sample was peripheral blood, taken on day 0 of AZD1222 vaccination. Here the CDR3 reads CASSQSPGQGSLTQYF. The DNA for the CDR3 is TGTGCCAGCAGCCAGTCTCCGGGACAGGGCTCACTTACGCAGTATTTT.